The sample holds one count of the clone carrying this TCR beta chain. The antigen is unknown. Only in-frame clones appear in the TCRdb table, and some are missing; sequencing was by immunoSEQ multiplex PCR. The table lists about 19,000 clones, around 79% of them singletons. This record belongs to a study of T cells and Merkel cell carcinoma outcomes. General observations from the study: Reportedly, T-cell repertoire with density predicts Merkel cell carcinoma outcomes.

Per the germline V gene, CDR1 is MDHEN and CDR2 is SYDVKM. The CDR3 length is 16 residues. Trimming pared 4 bases from V and 2 bases from J, leaving 18 bases between. The chain couples TRBV28 to TRBJ2-7; D could derive from TRBD1 or TRBD2 (5 bases each). The source material was tumor tissue from Merkel cell carcinoma. The receptor was derived from a human donor with Merkel cell carcinoma. The CDR3 nucleotides read TGTGCCAGCAGTTCCATTACCGGGACGGGACCCTACGAGCAGTACTTC. Amino acid sequence: CASSSITGTGPYEQYF.